These 10 T cell receptor beta chains originate from one sample sequenced in a study of T-cell reconstitution after alpha-beta-depleted transplantation in children. Preparation of the TCRbeta library was carried out with unique molecular identifiers. One entry per CDR3 protein results from TCRdb running MiXCR on the PCR reads. The data contain some 640,000 distinct CDR3 sequences, over 15% of them singletons. Material: PBMCs from the stem cell graft donor, obtained from the stem cell graft. Receptors were obtained from a human donor who donated a stem cell graft to a child with acute myeloid leukemia.

There are a few counts of this clonotype. V is TRBV24-1 and J is TRBJ2-7; D remains unclear. Germline CDR1 KGHDR, CDR2 SFDVKD. The CDR3 runs 13 residues. The V end was cut by 3 bases, the J end by 3 bases, with 8 bases between. The chain's CDR3 is CATSDPLSYEQYF. The CDR3 DNA follows: TGTGCCACCAGTGATCCCCTGAGCTACGAGCAGTACTTC.

The table lists this clonotype with a few counts. This chain links TRBV18 with TRBJ1-1; 7 bases map to TRBD1. The germline gives CDR1 KGHSH, CDR2 LQKENI. V trimming: 0 bases; J trimming: 2 bases; junction bases outside the gene matches: 6. The CDR3 has 16 residues. CDR3 loop: CASSPPGRGENTEAFF. The CDR3 DNA is TGTGCCAGCTCACCACCGGGCAGGGGGGAAAACACTGAAGCTTTCTTT.

This clonotype occurred a few times. V gene TRBV7-9 combines with J gene TRBJ2-7, with TRBD2 matching 11 bases. V lost 5 bases, J lost 4 bases, and 7 bases stayed unmatched. CDR1 and CDR2 (germline): SEHNR, FQNEAQ (reference sequence). CDR3 size: 15 residues. For the CDR3, the DNA is TGTGCCAGCAGCCCGCCGGGACTAGCGGCATACGAGCAGTACTTC. This gives the protein CASSPPGLAAYEQYF. The variable domain in full, with the rest retrieved from reference TRBV7-9 and TRBJ2-7, is DTGVSQNPRHKITKRGQNVTFRCDPISEHNRLYWYRQTLGQGPEFLTYFQNEAQLEKSRLLSDRFSAERPKGSFSTLEIQRTEQGDSAMYLCASSPPGLAAYEQYFGPGTRLTVT.

This clonotype was detected ten times or more. The genes are TRBV5-1 and TRBJ2-1; 9 nucleotides align to TRBD2. V shed 2 bases and J 7 bases; nucleotides not matched to a gene: 7. The CDR3 spans 15 residues. Germline V lookup: CDR1 SGHRS, CDR2 YFSETQ. CDR3: CASSLHPGLANEQFF. The CDR3 coding sequence is TGCGCCAGCAGCTTACACCCGGGACTAGCAAATGAGCAGTTCTTC.

This chain links TRBV2 with TRBJ2-5; tentatively, D is TRBD1 (5 bases). The V gene lost 2 bases and the J gene lost 5 bases, with 12 bases spanning the gap. This CDR3 is 14 amino acids long. CDR1 is SNHLY and CDR2 is FYNNEI in the germline V gene. CDR3 region: CASSELQGRETQYF. In nucleotides, the CDR3 is TGTGCCAGCAGTGAACTCCAGGGTCGGGAGACCCAGTACTTC. Variable domain in full (rest from reference TRBV2 and TRBJ2-5): EPEVTQTPSHQVTQMGQEVILRCVPISNHLYFYWYRQILGQKVEFLVSFYNNEISEKSEIFDDQFSVERPDGSNFTLKIRSTKLEDSAMYFCASSELQGRETQYFGPGTRLLVL.

This sequence joins TRBV12-3 or TRBV12-4 and TRBJ2-1, with 7 bases lining up with TRBD2. V shed 2 bases, J shed 2 bases, and the junction held 6 bases outside the gene matches. The CDR3 is 16 amino acids. The CDR3 DNA reads TGTGCCAGCAGTTTATCGGCTAGCGGAACCTACAATGAGCAGTTCTTC. Protein product: CASSLSASGTYNEQFF.

The sample holds one count of this clonotype. V usage is TRBV4-1 and J usage is TRBJ1-1, with 12 bases identical to TRBD1. The ends lost 2 bases at V and 6 bases at J; junction bases unmatched: 10. Germline loops: CDR1 MGHRA, CDR2 YSYEKL. This CDR3 has 17 amino acids. The CDR3 here is CASSQPGTGGDWAEAFF. The CDR3 DNA reads TGCGCCAGCAGCCAACCAGGGACAGGGGGCGACTGGGCTGAAGCTTTCTTT.

J is TRBJ2-6 and V is TRBV15; D is ambiguous. V lost 7 bases and J 0 bases, leaving 7 bases between the germline ends. The germline V gene has CDR1 LNHNV and CDR2 YYDKDF (reference sequence). The CDR3 extends over 14 amino acids. The CDR3 nucleotides read TGTGCCACCACCTCTCGCTCTGGGGCCAACGTCCTGACTTTC. Translated, it gives CATTSRSGANVLTF.

This rearrangement joins TRBV28 to TRBJ1-5; D not resolved. The CDR3 is 14 amino acids. Germline V lookup: CDR1 MDHEN, CDR2 SYDVKM. Trimming shortened V by 1 base and J by 6 bases, and 10 bases separated the two germline ends. The CDR3 DNA reads as TGTGCCAGCAGTTTATCACGGGGTAGTCAGCCCCAGCATTTT. It is translated as CASSLSRGSQPQHF.

The gene calls are TRBV7-9 and TRBJ1-1; possible D gene TRBD1, 6 bases. CDR1 is SEHNR, CDR2 FQNEAQ, per germline (reference sequence). V was clipped by 6 bases and J by 3 bases, with 8 bases between them. This CDR3 region has 12 residues. The CDR3 bases are TGTGCCAGCAGGGAGGGGGACACTGAAGCTTTCTTT. Protein: CASREGDTEAFF. The variable domain in full, with the rest retrieved from reference TRBV7-9 and TRBJ1-1, is DTGVSQNPRHKITKRGQNVTFRCDPISEHNRLYWYRQTLGQGPEFLTYFQNEAQLEKSRLLSDRFSAERPKGSFSTLEIQRTEQGDSAMYLCASREGDTEAFFGQGTRLTVV.